The rows below give T cell receptor beta chains drawn from one sample of a study of regulatory T cells in long-lasting Graves disease. TCRdb re-analysed the multiplex PCR reads in MiXCR, keeping a single row per CDR3 protein. The sample shows about 500,000 distinct CDR3 sequences, 9.5% to 15% of them seen only once. These data also formed part of another study, on T cells in Graves' hyperthyroidism and ophthalmopathy.

The sequenced sample was peripheral blood mononuclear cells (PBMCs), obtained at new diagnosis, from a patient treated with antithyroid drugs. The receptors were gathered from a young woman with Graves disease. Each CDR3 is given with its conserved first and last residue.

TRBJ1-1 TRBV11-2 16 CASSIGQGIMGTEAFF
TRBJ2-5 TRBV11-2 14 CASSSTRGRETQYF
TRBJ2-3 TRBV24-1 16 CATSDSGTVSTDTQYF
TRBJ1-6 TRBV3-1 14 CASSPGQGELPLHF
TRBJ1-1 TRBV18 17 CASSPPNRGRRNTEAFF
TRBJ2-7 TRBV28 13 CASSSLISYEQYF
TRBJ2-1 TRBV2 14 CASKVAGEWNEQFF
TRBJ1-1 TRBV7-2 13 CASSSLVNTEAFF
TRBJ1-2 TRBV6-1 14 CASSHMTGNYGYTF
TRBJ2-1 TRBV10-3 17 CAISDHYPAGPDNEQFF
TRBJ1-2 TRBV28 16 CASSSALRPGTYGYTF
TRBJ2-7 TRBV28 13 CASLTSGVNEQYF
TRBJ2-7 TRBV10-2 11 CASSTVQEQYF
TRBJ2-6 TRBV2 17 CASKPGHGVSGANVLTF
TRBJ2-7 TRBV24-1 10 CATTRCEQYF
TRBJ1-1 TRBV28 13 CASSFVDSAEAFF
TRBJ1-4 TRBV7-8 16 CASSPTYRSTNEKLFF
TRBJ2-6 TRBV3-1 15 CASSRQGLGANVLTF
TRBJ1-3 TRBV3-1 12 CASSPQGYTIYF
TRBJ2-3 TRBV11-3 12 CASSSSSDTQYF
TRBJ2-7 TRBV6-1 16 CASSQETSGFSYEQYF
TRBJ1-6 TRBV5-8 15 CASILGGIGGSPLHF
TRBJ2-3 TRBV12-3/TRBV12-4 19 CASASARLAGGHPTDTQYF
TRBJ2-7 TRBV20-1 14 CSAAKDRASYEQYF
TRBJ2-4 TRBV5-5 14 CASSYRTGSNIQYF
TRBJ1-5 TRBV6-1 13 CASKGGKNQPQHF
TRBJ2-5 TRBV27 13 CASRSGGRETQYF
TRBJ2-5 TRBV11-2 15 CASSPWTSEQETQYF
TRBJ2-5 TRBV7-9 15 CASSLGGTFQETQYF
TRBJ2-2 TRBV28 17 CASSLLTSGKNTGELFF
TRBJ2-7 TRBV19 16 CASSLLMTGSTYEQCF
TRBJ2-1 TRBV7-8 13 CASSTSARVRQFF
TRBJ1-4 TRBV19 14 CASSIYRGREKLFF
TRBJ2-7 TRBV28 14 CASSFLTLTYEQYF
TRBJ1-1 TRBV4-1 14 CASSQVKGIPEAFF
TRBJ2-6 TRBV7-3 16 CASSLKTGSGANVLTF
TRBJ2-3 TRBV10-3 16 CAISEGLAGNTDTQYF
TRBJ2-5 TRBV19 16 CASRTNLGQGRETQYF
TRBJ2-1 TRBV9 13 CASSTRSGMEQFF
TRBJ2-1 TRBV20-1 17 CSARTSGRLGSYNEQFF
TRBJ1-1 TRBV13 15 CASSYRTPWGTEAFF
TRBJ2-7 TRBV30 16 CAWTLSPGQGFYEQYF
TRBJ2-5 TRBV15 15 CATSRDLPGADTQYF
TRBJ2-1 TRBV12-5 17 CASGLDWTSGRKGEQFF
TRBJ1-2 TRBV7-9 17 CASSLAPGSEFGYGYTF
TRBJ2-1 TRBV24-1 16 CATSDRTASSYNEQFF